This T cell receptor (beta chain) comes out of a study of blood T cell repertoires in COVID-19. Study information: The origin of the acute and convalescent COVID-19 samples was the United States, Italy and Spain. The analysed material was cDNA or gDNA that came from T cells, B-cell-depleted T cells, or PBMCs.

Authors' data handling: Reference gene primer amplification gave estimated nucleated cell counts. Clones were sequenced by immunoSEQ multiplex PCR, and TCRdb holds only the in-frame ones, with some missing. V and J calls and clone size are copied from that table; D and trimming were computed from the DNA. Of under 200,000 clones listed, roughly 93% are singletons. Sample: peripheral blood. The origin of this receptor is a man aged 18 to 29 with acute or convalescent COVID-19.

The CDR3 sequence is CASSLSLEVSYEQYF. Here the CDR3 DNA reads TGCGCCAGCAGCTTGAGTCTAGAAGTCTCCTACGAGCAGTACTTC. The chain couples TRBV5-1 to TRBJ2-7; D not resolved. Trimming took off 1 base at V and 0 bases at J, with 11 bases between the two ends. Germline loops: CDR1 SGHRS, CDR2 YFSETQ. The CDR3 is 15 amino acids.